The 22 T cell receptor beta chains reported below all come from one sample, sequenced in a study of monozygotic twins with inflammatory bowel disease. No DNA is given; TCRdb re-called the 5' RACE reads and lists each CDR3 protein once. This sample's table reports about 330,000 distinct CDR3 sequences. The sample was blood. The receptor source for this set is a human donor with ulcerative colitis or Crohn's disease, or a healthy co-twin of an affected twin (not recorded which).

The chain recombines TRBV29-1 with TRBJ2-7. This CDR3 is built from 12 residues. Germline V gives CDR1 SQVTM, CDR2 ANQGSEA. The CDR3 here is CSVWGSSYEQYF.

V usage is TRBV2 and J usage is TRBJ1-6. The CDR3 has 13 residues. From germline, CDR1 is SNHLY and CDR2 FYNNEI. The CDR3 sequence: CASIRTWNLPLHF.

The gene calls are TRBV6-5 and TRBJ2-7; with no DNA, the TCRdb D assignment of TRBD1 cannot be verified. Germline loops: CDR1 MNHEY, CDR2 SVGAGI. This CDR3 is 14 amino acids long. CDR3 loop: CASSSGDSIYEQYF.

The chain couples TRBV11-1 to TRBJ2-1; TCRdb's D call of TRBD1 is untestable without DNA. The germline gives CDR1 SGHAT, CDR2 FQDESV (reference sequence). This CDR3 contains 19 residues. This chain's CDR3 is CASSGRGGHAGVSYNEQFF.

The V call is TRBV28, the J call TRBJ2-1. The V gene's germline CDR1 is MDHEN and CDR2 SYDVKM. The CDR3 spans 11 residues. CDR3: CASPKNNEQFF.

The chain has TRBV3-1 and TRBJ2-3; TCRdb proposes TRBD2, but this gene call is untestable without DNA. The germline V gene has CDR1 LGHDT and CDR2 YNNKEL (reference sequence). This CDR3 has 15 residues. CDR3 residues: CASSQTSGVGDTQYF.

The CDR3 loop is CASGLEGSYEQYF. J is TRBJ2-7 and V is TRBV5-1. Germline lookup yields CDR1 SGHRS and CDR2 YFSETQ. The CDR3 extends over 13 amino acids.

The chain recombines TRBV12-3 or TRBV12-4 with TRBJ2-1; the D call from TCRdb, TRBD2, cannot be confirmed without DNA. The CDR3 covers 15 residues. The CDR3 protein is CASSPSSGSKNEQFF.

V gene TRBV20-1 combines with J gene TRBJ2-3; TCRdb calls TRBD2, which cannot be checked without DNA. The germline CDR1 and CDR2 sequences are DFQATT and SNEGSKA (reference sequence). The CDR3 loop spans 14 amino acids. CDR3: CSARGAGGPNTQYF.

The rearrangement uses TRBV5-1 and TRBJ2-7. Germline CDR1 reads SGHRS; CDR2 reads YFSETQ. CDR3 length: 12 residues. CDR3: CASSLSDYEQYF.

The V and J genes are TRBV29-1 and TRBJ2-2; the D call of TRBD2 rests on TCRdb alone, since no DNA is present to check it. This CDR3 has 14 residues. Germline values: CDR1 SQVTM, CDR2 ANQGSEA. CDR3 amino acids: CSVRDMRGTGELFF.

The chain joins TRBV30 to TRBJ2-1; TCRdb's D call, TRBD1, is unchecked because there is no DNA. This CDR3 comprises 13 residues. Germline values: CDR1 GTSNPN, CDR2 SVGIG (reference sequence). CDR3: CAWTNQGARLEFF.

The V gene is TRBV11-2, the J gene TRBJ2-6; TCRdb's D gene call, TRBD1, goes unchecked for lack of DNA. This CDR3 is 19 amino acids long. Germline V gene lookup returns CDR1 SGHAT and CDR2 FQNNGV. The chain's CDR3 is CASSLDVDRGQSGANVLTF.

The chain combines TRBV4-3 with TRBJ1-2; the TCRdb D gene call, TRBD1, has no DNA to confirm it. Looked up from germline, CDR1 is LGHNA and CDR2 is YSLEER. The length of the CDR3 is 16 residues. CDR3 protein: CASSQGLQGRAYGYTF.

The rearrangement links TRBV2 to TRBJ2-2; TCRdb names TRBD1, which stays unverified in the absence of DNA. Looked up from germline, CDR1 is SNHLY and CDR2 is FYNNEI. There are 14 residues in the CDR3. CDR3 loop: CAKNRGPNTGELFF.

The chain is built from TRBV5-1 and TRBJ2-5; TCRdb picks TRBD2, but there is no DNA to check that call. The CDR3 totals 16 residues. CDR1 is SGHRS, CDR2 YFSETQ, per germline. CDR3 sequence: CASSPSSGGGGETQYF.

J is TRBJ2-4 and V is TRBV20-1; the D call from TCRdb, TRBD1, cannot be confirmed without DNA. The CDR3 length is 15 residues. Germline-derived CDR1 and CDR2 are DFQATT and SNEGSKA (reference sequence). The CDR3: CSALGGAGAKNIQYF.

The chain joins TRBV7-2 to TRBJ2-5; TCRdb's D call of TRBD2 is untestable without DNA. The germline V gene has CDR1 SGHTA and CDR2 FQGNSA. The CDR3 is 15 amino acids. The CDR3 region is CASSPDGTNQETQYF.

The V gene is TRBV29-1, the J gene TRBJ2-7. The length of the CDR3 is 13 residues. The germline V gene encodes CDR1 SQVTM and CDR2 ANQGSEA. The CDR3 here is CSVGIEGTYEQYF.

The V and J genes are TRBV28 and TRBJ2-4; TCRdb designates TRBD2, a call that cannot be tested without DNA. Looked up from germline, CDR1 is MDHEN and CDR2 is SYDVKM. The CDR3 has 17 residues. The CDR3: CASALPASGAAKNIQYF.

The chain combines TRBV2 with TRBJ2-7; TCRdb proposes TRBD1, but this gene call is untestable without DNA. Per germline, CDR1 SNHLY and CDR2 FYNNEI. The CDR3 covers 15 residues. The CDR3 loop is CASSGQGKSSYEQYF.

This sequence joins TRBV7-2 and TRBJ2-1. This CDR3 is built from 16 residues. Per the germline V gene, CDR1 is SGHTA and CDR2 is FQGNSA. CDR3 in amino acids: CASSLRTSLQWNEQFF.